Each of the 26 T cell receptor beta chains below was sequenced from the same sample in a study of T cells in Graves' hyperthyroidism and ophthalmopathy. Researchers took RNA transcripts and amplified the TCR beta CDR3 regions from them. The HTBI primer set drove a first-round RT-PCR of the TCR CDR3. In TCRdb, the multiplex PCR reads were re-called with MiXCR into one record per CDR3 protein. The sample lists roughly 510,000 distinct CDR3 sequences, roughly 20% occurring once. The sample taken for sequencing was blood. The receptors stem from a man aged 18 to 30 with Graves' hyperthyroidism.

This clonotype has a count of ten or more. V is TRBV20-1 and J is TRBJ2-7; 8 nucleotides align to TRBD1. The junction had 14 bases not matched to a gene; V was cut back by 6 bases and J by 4 bases. The CDR3 extends over 15 amino acids. The germline V gene has CDR1 DFQATT and CDR2 SNEGSKA (reference sequence). The CDR3 sequence is CSAKSRGQGSYEQYF. CDR3 bases: TGCAGTGCGAAGAGTCGTGGACAGGGTAGTTACGAGCAGTACTTC.

Ten or more counts support this clonotype. The rearrangement links TRBV16 to TRBJ1-5; possible D gene TRBD1, 5 bases. The CDR3 totals 16 residues. Germline V lookup: CDR1 KGHSY, CDR2 FQNENV. Trimming removed 2 bases at V and 1 base at J, with 12 bases between. CDR3 nucleotide sequence: TGTGCCAGCAGCCAACACAGGCCTGAGAGCAATCAGCCCCAGCATTTT. This encodes CASSQHRPESNQPQHF.

There are many counts of this clonotype. The V and J genes are TRBV15 and TRBJ2-7; either TRBD1 or TRBD2 may fit D (5 bases each). Germline loops: CDR1 LNHNV, CDR2 YYDKDF (reference sequence). V gave up 0 bases and J gave up 3 bases, with 21 bases separating them. The length of the CDR3 is 18 residues. The CDR3 coding sequence is TGTGCCACCAGCAGAGATGTTAGGGACCTAACCACCAACTACGAGCAGTACTTC. It translates to CATSRDVRDLTTNYEQYF.

There are a few counts of this clonotype. The gene calls are TRBV4-1 and TRBJ2-7, with TRBD1 as a possible D gene (5 bases). The CDR3 extends over 17 amino acids. Germline V CDR1 and CDR2: MGHRA, YSYEKL. V shed 3 bases and J shed 4 bases, with 22 bases lying between them. The DNA for the CDR3 is TGCGCCAGCAGCCATCACTACTCGGACACCGGGTTTTACGAGCAGTACTTC. Protein sequence: CASSHHYSDTGFYEQYF.

This clonotype has at least ten counts. The rearrangement uses TRBV7-2 and TRBJ2-5, with 7 bases identical to TRBD1. Losses at the gene ends were 1 base for V and 2 bases for J; bases not matched to a gene: 7. The V gene's germline CDR1 is SGHTA and CDR2 FQGNSA. The length of the CDR3 is 16 residues. DNA for the CDR3: TGTGCCAGCAGCTTAGTAGGGACAGCCGGACAAGAGACCCAGTACTTC. Translated: CASSLVGTAGQETQYF.

This rearrangement joins TRBV19 to TRBJ1-1, with a weak D call TRBD1 (5 bases). V was clipped by 3 bases and J by 0 bases, with 8 bases between them. The CDR3 sequence is 14 residues long. Germline loops: CDR1 LNHDA, CDR2 SQIVND (reference sequence). The CDR3 nucleotides read TGTGCCAGTAGTATCATGGACATGAACACTGAAGCTTTCTTT. Translation: CASSIMDMNTEAFF.

This clonotype was observed at least ten times. The chain joins TRBV6-5 to TRBJ1-3, with 8 bases lining up with TRBD1. This CDR3 is built from 17 residues. Germline values: CDR1 MNHEY, CDR2 SVGAGI. V shed 4 bases and J 0 bases; nucleotides not matched to a gene: 8. The CDR3 DNA reads as TGTGCCAGCAGTTCATGGACAGGGAGGCCCTCTGGAAACACCATATATTTT. Amino acids: CASSSWTGRPSGNTIYF.

This clonotype was counted many times. The gene calls are TRBV12-3 or TRBV12-4 and TRBJ2-2, with TRBD1 matching over 7 bases. This CDR3 spans 16 amino acids. The junction had 6 bases not matched to a gene; V was cut back by 1 base and J by 4 bases. DNA for the CDR3: TGTGCCAGCAGTTTAGGGGCAGGGGGAATCACCGGGGAGCTGTTTTTT. It is translated as CASSLGAGGITGELFF.

This clonotype was counted between two and nine times. A clone one base away is much larger, so this may be a read error. No conserved phenylalanine or tryptophan ends this CDR3, so it is likely a read error. The V call is TRBV15, the J call TRBJ1-2, with a weak D call TRBD1 (5 bases). Germline V gives CDR1 LNHNV, CDR2 YYDKDF (reference sequence). Trimming pared 0 bases from V and 6 bases from J, leaving 11 bases between. This CDR3 region has 14 residues. Here the CDR3 reads CATSRDRVGDGYTL. CDR3 in DNA: TGTGCCACCAGCAGAGACAGGGTAGGGGATGGCTACACCCTC.

This sequence joins TRBV20-1 and TRBJ1-1; D is uncertain. The CDR3 loop spans 12 amino acids. The germline V and J ends were trimmed by 1 base and 1 base, with 4 bases remaining between them. Germline V gene data show CDR1 as DFQATT and CDR2 as SNEGSKA (reference sequence). CDR3 sequence (DNA): TGCAGTGCTAGAGCCGAGAACACTGAAGCTTTCTTT. Its protein is CSARAENTEAFF.

Regarding this clonotype: Its ends do not fully match the called genes, so a read error is possible. The J gene is TRBJ2-7, the V gene TRBV12-3 or TRBV12-4; possible D gene TRBD2, 5 bases. This CDR3 contains 15 residues. The chain's CDR3 is CASSPHSRGRNEQYF. CDR3 coding DNA: TGCGCCAGCAGCCCCCACAGTCGGGGTCGTAACGAGCAGTACTTC.

The V call is TRBV6-1, the J call TRBJ2-6; 7 nucleotides match TRBD1. The CDR3 extends over 15 amino acids. Unmatched junction bases numbered 4, after V lost 6 bases and J lost 2 bases. Germline V gives CDR1 MNHNS, CDR2 SASEGT. The CDR3 is CASRLQGAGANVLTF. The CDR3 region has the DNA TGTGCCAGCAGACTGCAGGGGGCTGGGGCCAACGTCCTGACTTTC.

The V gene is TRBV5-1, the J gene TRBJ1-2, with D uncertain. Per the germline V gene, CDR1 is SGHRS and CDR2 is YFSETQ. This CDR3 spans 16 amino acids. V lost 0 bases and J lost 6, with 18 bases in between. CDR3 protein: CASSLDGKPQPNGYTF. DNA of the CDR3: TGCGCCAGCAGCTTGGACGGGAAGCCACAACCTAATGGCTACACCTTC.

This clonotype was observed many times. This rearrangement joins TRBV7-9 to TRBJ1-3, with no clear D. Germline CDR1 reads SEHNR; CDR2 reads FQNEAQ (reference sequence). The V end was cut by 3 bases, the J end by 6 bases, with 9 bases between. CDR3 length: 13 residues. Here the CDR3 reads CASSLGALNTIYF. The CDR3 DNA sequence: TGTGCCAGCAGCTTGGGAGCCTTAAACACCATATATTTT. Full variable domain (outside the CDR3, taken from reference TRBV7-9 and TRBJ1-3): DTGVSQNPRHKITKRGQNVTFRCDPISEHNRLYWYRQTLGQGPEFLTYFQNEAQLEKSRLLSDRFSAERPKGSFSTLEIQRTEQGDSAMYLCASSLGALNTIYFGEGSWLTVV.

This clonotype showed up just a few times. The V call is TRBV5-6, the J call TRBJ1-5; the D gene is possibly TRBD1 (6 bases). The CDR3 runs 14 residues. V lost 2 bases to trimming and J lost 9 bases, with 15 bases between them. CDR1 and CDR2 (germline): SGHDT, YYEEEE. In nucleotides, the CDR3 is TGTGCCAGCAGCTTTGGGCAGGGGATCACGCCCCAGCATTTT. Translation gives CASSFGQGITPQHF.

Comment on this clonotype: A much more abundant neighbour one base away suggests this may be a read error. The genes are TRBV30 and TRBJ1-2, with D perhaps matching TRBD1 (5 bases). The CDR3 totals 14 residues. V shed 3 bases and J shed 4 bases, with 15 bases lying between them. Germline V gives CDR1 GTSNPN, CDR2 SVGIG (reference sequence). The CDR3 DNA reads TGTGCCTGGAGGTACAATCTGGGGGTCTATGGCTACACCTTC. Translated: CAWRYNLGVYGYTF. Drawing the rest from reference TRBV30 and TRBJ1-2, the complete variable domain is SQTIHQWPATLVQPVGSPLSLECTVEGTSNPNLYWYRQAAGRGLQLLFYSVGIGQISSEVPQNLSASRPQDRQFILSSKKLLLSDSGFYLCAWRYNLGVYGYTFGSGTRLTVV.

Ten or more counts support this clonotype. The chain carries TRBV30 and TRBJ1-5; D is uncertain. The length of the CDR3 is 14 residues. Germline loops: CDR1 GTSNPN, CDR2 SVGIG (reference sequence). V shed 4 bases and J shed 1 base, with 11 bases lying between them. CDR3 bases: TGTGCCTGGACCCGCCGAGGGAGCAATCAGCCCCAGCATTTT. This translates into CAWTRRGSNQPQHF.

This clonotype appeared many times. This chain links TRBV7-9 with TRBJ1-1, with D maybe TRBD1 (6 bases). In germline, CDR1 is SEHNR, CDR2 FQNEAQ (reference sequence). V was cut by 4 bases and J by 6 bases, with 12 bases left in between. The CDR3 is 13 residues long. This CDR3 is CASSSLRQAEAFF. The CDR3 bases are TGTGCCAGCAGCTCACTAAGACAGGCTGAAGCTTTCTTT.

This clonotype was seen many times. J is TRBJ2-7 and V is TRBV11-1; D not certain. V was trimmed by 5 bases and J by 5 bases, leaving 7 bases between them. Germline loops: CDR1 SGHAT, CDR2 FQDESV (reference sequence). The CDR3 runs to 11 residues. This CDR3 is CASSQHNEQYF. DNA for the CDR3: TGTGCCAGCAGCCAGCACAACGAGCAGTACTTC.

The gene calls are TRBV2 and TRBJ2-5; 15 bases match TRBD2. The germline V gene has CDR1 SNHLY and CDR2 FYNNEI. This CDR3 has 17 amino acids. V dropped 6 bases and J dropped 5; count of bases not matched to a gene: 10. The DNA for the CDR3 is TGTGCCAGCAGAGAAAGGACTAGCGGGGGGGCCCGGGAGACCCAGTACTTC. This encodes CASRERTSGGARETQYF.

This clonotype has ten or more counts. The J gene is TRBJ1-1, the V gene TRBV28; D ambiguous. Trimming left V 6 bases short and J 2 bases short, with 13 bases between. Germline V gene sequence: CDR1 MDHEN, CDR2 SYDVKM. The CDR3 covers 14 residues. CDR3 loop: CASRLNGVNTEAFF. Written as DNA, the CDR3 is TGTGCCAGCAGACTCAATGGGGTCAACACTGAAGCTTTCTTT. Filled out from reference TRBV28 and TRBJ1-1, the complete variable domain reads DVKVTQSSRYLVKRTGEKVFLECVQDMDHENMFWYRQDPGLGLRLIYFSYDVKMKEKGDIPEGYSVSREKKERFSLILESASTNQTSMYLCASRLNGVNTEAFFGQGTRLTVV.

The CDR3 spells CASSSSTGGQETQYF. Here the CDR3 DNA reads TGTGCCAGCAGTTCCTCTACCGGGGGCCAAGAGACCCAGTACTTC. V usage is TRBV6-2 or TRBV6-3 and J usage is TRBJ2-5, with a tentative D call TRBD2 (6 bases). This CDR3 has 15 amino acids. V lost 4 bases and J lost 1, with 13 bases in between. The germline V gene has CDR1 MNHEY and CDR2 SVGEGT.

The table lists this clonotype with many counts. The chain is built from TRBV6-2 or TRBV6-3 and TRBJ2-5; maybe TRBD1 (6 bases). Germline-derived CDR1 and CDR2 are MNHEY and SVGEGT. The CDR3 length is 13 residues. With 7 bases removed from V and 5 bases from J, the gap between germline ends came to 14 bases. CDR3 nucleotide sequence: TGTGCCAGCACGTGGGGGCGAGGTGAGACCCAGTACTTC. Protein: CASTWGRGETQYF.

J is TRBJ2-7 and V is TRBV6-1, with 9 bases identical to TRBD1. CDR1 is MNHNS, CDR2 SASEGT, per germline. The CDR3 runs 14 residues. Trimming removed 7 bases from V and 4 bases from J; junction bases left unmatched: 8. In DNA form, the CDR3 reads TGTGCCAGCACCATGGGGGGACAGGGTTACGAGCAGTACTTC. This translates into CASTMGGQGYEQYF.

This clonotype was found many times. The V and J genes are TRBV12-3 or TRBV12-4 and TRBJ1-1, with no clear D. The CDR3 totals 14 residues. V was pared by 3 bases and J by 7 bases, with 15 bases between. CDR3 amino acids: CASSLVWENDEAFF. As DNA, the CDR3 is TGTGCCAGCAGTTTGGTTTGGGAGAATGATGAAGCTTTCTTT.

This clonotype was counted only a few times. The chain joins TRBV11-2 to TRBJ2-4; D unresolved. CDR3 size: 16 residues. Germline V gives CDR1 SGHAT, CDR2 FQNNGV. The germline V and J ends were trimmed by 2 bases and 0 bases, with 11 bases remaining between them. CDR3 in DNA: TGTGCCAGCAGCTTAACACAGCTCCAAGCCAAAAACATTCAGTACTTC. This codes for CASSLTQLQAKNIQYF.